This passage covers 2 T cell receptor beta chains from one sample sequenced in a study of regulatory T cells in long-lasting Graves disease. Described time point: persistent/refractory GD, antithyroid drugs over 5 years with positive TRAb. From PBMCs, RNA was extracted and then used to make the TCR library. CDR3-region Arm-PCR and iRepertoire HTBI primers produced the TCR beta libraries. One entry per CDR3 protein, called by TCRdb with MiXCR from the multiplex PCR reads. The table records about 470,000 distinct CDR3 sequences, 20% of them present only once. Sequencing was performed on peripheral blood mononuclear cells (PBMCs), taken when the disease was refractory, from a patient treated with antithyroid drugs. These receptors all stem from a female donor with Graves disease.

This clonotype showed up many times. The genes are TRBV11-2 and TRBJ2-5, with 7 bases matching TRBD2. V shed 1 base and J 4 bases; nucleotides not matched to a gene: 3. Germline CDR1 is SGHAT and CDR2 is FQNNGV. CDR3 size: 14 residues. CDR3: CASSLGGGTETQYF. CDR3 nucleotide sequence: TGTGCCAGCAGCTTAGGGGGAGGGACAGAGACCCAGTACTTC.

This clonotype has at least ten counts. V gene TRBV7-9 combines with J gene TRBJ2-7; possibly TRBD1 or TRBD2 for D (5 bases each). The V gene lost 1 base and the J gene lost 7 bases, with 11 bases spanning the gap. The CDR3 spans 13 residues. Germline V gene data show CDR1 as SEHNR and CDR2 as FQNEAQ (reference sequence). This CDR3 is CASSLGSGREQYF. The CDR3 region has the DNA TGTGCCAGCAGCTTAGGGTCGGGGCGAGAGCAGTACTTC.